The rows below give T cell receptor beta chains drawn from one sample of a study of cytomegalovirus exposure and HLA in healthy donors. Sequencing was performed with immunoSEQ multiplex PCR; in TCRdb, only in-frame clones are kept and a portion is missing. This table has roughly 130,000 clones, 75% to 85% appearing once. The sequenced material came from PBMCs. These receptors were taken from a man under 40 in good health and CMV-seronegative. Each CDR3 is given with its conserved first and last residue. A D gene is named only where the DNA matches it firmly. Expanded clones are given a class, and other clones once, few, many or no size at all.

J gene	V gene	clone size	D gene	CDR3 protein	CDR3 DNA
TRBJ2-7	TRBV29-1	NA	NA	CSVERPGWHEQYF	TGCAGCGTTGAGAGACCGGGATGGCACGAGCAGTACTTC
TRBJ2-7	TRBV29-1	NA	TRBD1	CSATGTARIYEQYF	TGCAGCGCGACCGGGACAGCAAGGATCTACGAGCAGTACTTC
TRBJ1-3	TRBV19	once	NA	CASSIDRGTSGATF	TGTGCCAGTAGTATAGATCGCGGCACCAGCGGGGCAACTTTT
TRBJ1-1	TRBV19	NA	TRBD1	CASRHGQGPTEAFF	TGTGCCAGTAGACACGGACAGGGTCCCACTGAAGCTTTCTTT
TRBJ2-3	TRBV7-9	NA	TRBD1	CASSLRGPHRTDTQYF	TGTGCCAGCAGTTTGAGGGGGCCTCATCGCACAGATACGCAGTATTTT
TRBJ1-5	TRBV9	NA	NA	CASSSTGWRQPQHF	TGTGCCAGCAGTTCGACAGGATGGAGGCAGCCCCAGCATTTT
TRBJ2-1	TRBV7-2	NA	NA	CASSLGWTASYNEQFF	TGTGCCAGCAGCTTAGGATGGACAGCCTCCTACAATGAGCAGTTCTTC
TRBJ2-7	TRBV9	NA	NA	CASSVDDTSGYEQYF	TGTGCCAGCAGCGTAGATGACACGTCGGGGTACGAGCAGTACTTC
TRBJ2-3	TRBV14	NA	TRBD2	CASSRTSGSSTQYF	TGTGCCAGCAGCCGGACTAGCGGGAGTAGTACGCAGTATTTT
TRBJ2-3	TRBV13	NA	TRBD1	CASSRGTGPDTQYF	TGTGCCAGCAGCCGCGGGACAGGGCCAGATACGCAGTATTTT
TRBJ1-1	TRBV27	NA	NA	CASSLQGLGTEAFF	TGTGCCAGCAGTCTACAGGGTTTGGGTACTGAAGCTTTCTTT
TRBJ2-1	TRBV29-1	NA	NA	CSVEPGLFIVEQFF	TGCAGCGTTGAACCCGGACTATTTATTGTCGAGCAGTTCTTC
TRBJ2-7	TRBV7-8	NA	NA	CASSLDSWGQYF	TGTGCCAGCAGCTTGGACAGTTGGGGGCAGTACTTC
TRBJ2-1	TRBV13	NA	TRBD2	CASSFGTSGFRSYNEQFF	TGTGCCAGCAGCTTTGGGACTAGCGGTTTTCGCTCCTACAATGAGCAGTTCTTC
TRBJ2-1	TRBV28	NA	TRBD2	CASSLGLAGGVSYNEQFF	TGTGCCAGCAGTTTGGGACTAGCGGGAGGGGTCTCCTACAATGAGCAGTTCTTC
TRBJ1-4	TRBV10-1	NA	NA	CASSAGETNEKLFF	TGCGCCAGCAGCGCCGGAGAAACTAATGAAAAACTGTTTTTT
TRBJ1-2	TRBV4-3	NA	NA	CASSRGPNQGTYGYTF	TGCGCCAGCAGCCGGGGCCCAAATCAGGGTACCTATGGCTACACCTTC
TRBJ1-1	TRBV27	NA	NA	CASSYLTDLNTEAFF	TGTGCCAGCAGTTACCTGACAGATCTGAACACTGAAGCTTTCTTT
TRBJ2-2	TRBV25-1	NA	NA	CASSGPLRTGELFF	TGTGCCAGCAGTGGGCCCCTGAGGACCGGGGAGCTGTTTTTT
TRBJ1-1	TRBV7-9	NA	NA	CASSLDGFTEAFF	TGTGCCAGCAGCTTAGACGGGTTCACTGAAGCTTTCTTT
TRBJ1-2	TRBV5-4	NA	NA	CASSPNDYGYPF	TGTGCCAGCAGCCCGAATGACTATGGCTACCCCTTC
TRBJ2-2	TRBV29-1	NA	TRBD2	CSVEVTGLAGDTGELFF	TGCAGCGTTGAAGTTACGGGCCTAGCGGGAGACACCGGGGAGCTGTTTTTT
TRBJ1-2	TRBV9	NA	TRBD1	CASSAGQGFGYTF	TGTGCCAGCAGCGCCGGACAGGGGTTTGGCTACACCTTC
TRBJ1-4	TRBV30	NA	NA	CAWSAQGGEKLFF	TGTGCCTGGAGTGCGCAGGGAGGGGAAAAACTGTTTTTT
TRBJ2-3	TRBV7-3	NA	NA	CASSKDRTFTDTQYF	TGTGCCAGCAGCAAAGACAGAACCTTCACAGATACGCAGTATTTT
TRBJ2-7	TRBV28	NA	TRBD1	CATLVGDRANEQYF	TGTGCCACCCTTGTAGGGGACAGGGCGAACGAGCAGTACTTC
TRBJ1-3	TRBV2	NA	TRBD1	CASGQGYSGNTIYF	TGTGCCAGCGGACAGGGCTACTCTGGAAACACCATATATTTT
TRBJ1-5	TRBV29-1	few	NA	CSVLQGNQPQHF	TGCAGCGTTTTACAGGGCAATCAGCCCCAGCATTTT
TRBJ1-5	TRBV6-5	NA	NA	CASSYPGQPQHF	TGTGCCAGCAGTTACCCAGGTCAGCCCCAGCATTTT
TRBJ1-5	TRBV10-2	few	NA	CASSVEGSNQPQHF	TGCGCCAGCAGTGTAGAGGGTAGCAATCAGCCCCAGCATTTT
TRBJ1-4	TRBV29-1	NA	TRBD1	CSGGTGEEKLFF	TGCAGCGGAGGGACAGGGGAGGAAAAACTGTTTTTT
TRBJ2-7	TRBV27	NA	TRBD2	CASSRLAGRYEQYF	TGTGCCAGCAGTCGATTAGCGGGAAGGTACGAGCAGTACTTC
TRBJ2-7	TRBV27	few	NA	CASSLFQGREQYF	TGTGCCAGCAGTTTATTCCAGGGTCGCGAGCAGTACTTC
TRBJ2-7	TRBV30	NA	TRBD2	CAWTPGGGPHEQYF	TGTGCCTGGACCCCCGGGGGGGGTCCCCACGAGCAGTACTTC
TRBJ1-1	TRBV18	NA	TRBD1	CASSPDRANTEAFF	TGTGCCAGCTCACCGGACAGGGCGAACACTGAAGCTTTCTTT
TRBJ2-7	TRBV2	NA	NA	CASRLERAGEQYF	TGTGCCAGCAGACTGGAAAGGGCGGGCGAGCAGTACTTC
TRBJ2-1	TRBV4-1	NA	TRBD2	CASSQERTSGRNEQFF	TGCGCCAGCAGCCAAGAAAGGACTAGCGGGAGAAATGAGCAGTTCTTC
TRBJ2-7	TRBV28	once	NA	CASSRGGTTYEQYF	TGTGCCAGCAGTCGCGGCGGCACTACCTACGAGCAGTACTTC
TRBJ2-7	TRBV15	NA	TRBD1	CATSPHDRVREQYF	TGTGCCACCAGCCCTCATGACAGGGTTCGGGAGCAGTACTTC
TRBJ2-7	TRBV5-1	NA	NA	CASSLAARSWNYEQYF	TGCGCCAGCAGCTTGGCGGCGAGGTCGTGGAACTACGAGCAGTACTTC
TRBJ2-1	TRBV27	NA	TRBD2	CASRSSGSSHNEQFF	TGTGCCAGCAGATCTAGCGGGAGTAGCCACAATGAGCAGTTCTTC